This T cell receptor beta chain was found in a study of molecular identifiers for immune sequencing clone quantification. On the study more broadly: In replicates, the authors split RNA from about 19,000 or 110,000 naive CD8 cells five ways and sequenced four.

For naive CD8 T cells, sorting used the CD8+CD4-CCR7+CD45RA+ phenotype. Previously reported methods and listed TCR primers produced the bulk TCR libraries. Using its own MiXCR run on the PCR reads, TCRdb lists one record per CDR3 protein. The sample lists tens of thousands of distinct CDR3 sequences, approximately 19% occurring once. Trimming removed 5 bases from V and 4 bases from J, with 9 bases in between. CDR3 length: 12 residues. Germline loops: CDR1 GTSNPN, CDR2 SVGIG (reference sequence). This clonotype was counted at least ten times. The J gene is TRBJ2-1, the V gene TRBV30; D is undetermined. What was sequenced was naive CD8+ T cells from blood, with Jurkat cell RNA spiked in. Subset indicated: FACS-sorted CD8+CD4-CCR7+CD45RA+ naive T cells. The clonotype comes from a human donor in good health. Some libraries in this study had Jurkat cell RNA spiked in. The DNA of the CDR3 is TGTGCCTGGGCTGTCCCATACAATGAGCAGTTCTTC. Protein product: CAWAVPYNEQFF.